Following are 25 T cell receptor beta chains from one sample sequenced in a study of liver allograft versus peripheral blood T cells. Study as a whole: Transplanted-liver and recipient peripheral blood T cell receptor repertoires were compared.

TCRdb fed the reads into MiXCR, producing one record per CDR3 protein. Altogether 10,000 to 15,000 distinct CDR3 sequences are present, approximately 30% being singletons, with the ten largest covering less than 2.5%. The receptors were gathered from a human patient who had a liver transplant. The graft donor may account for some of the T cells.

This clonotype was seen a handful of times. V gene TRBV6-1 combines with J gene TRBJ2-2, with 8 bases matching TRBD1. The CDR3 contains 16 residues. V gave up 7 bases and J gave up 0 bases; unmatched junction bases: 7. Germline V gives CDR1 MNHNS, CDR2 SASEGT. The CDR3 DNA sequence: TGTGCCAGCAAAGGGACAGGACCTGCGAACACCGGGGAGCTGTTTTTT. Protein product: CASKGTGPANTGELFF.

The CDR3 loop reads CSAWDLNTEAFF. In DNA, the CDR3 is TGCAGTGCCTGGGACCTGAACACTGAAGCTTTCTTT. The chain couples TRBV20-1 to TRBJ1-1; tentative D call: TRBD1 (5 bases). The ends were cut back, 6 bases at V and 0 bases at J, with 8 bases in the middle. CDR3 length equals 12 residues. The germline V gene has CDR1 DFQATT and CDR2 SNEGSKA (reference sequence).

This clonotype was detected ten times or more. The rearrangement joins TRBV28 to TRBJ2-7; possible D gene TRBD1, 5 bases. The CDR3 runs to 13 residues. CDR1 is MDHEN and CDR2 is SYDVKM in the germline V gene. With 3 bases removed from V and 3 bases from J, the gap between germline ends came to 9 bases. The CDR3 region is CASSLRQGYEQYF. CDR3 in DNA: TGTGCCAGCAGTTTGCGGCAGGGCTACGAGCAGTACTTC. The full variable domain, completed using reference TRBV28 and TRBJ2-7, is DVKVTQSSRYLVKRTGEKVFLECVQDMDHENMFWYRQDPGLGLRLIYFSYDVKMKEKGDIPEGYSVSREKKERFSLILESASTNQTSMYLCASSLRQGYEQYFGPGTRLTVT.

The table lists this clonotype with a few counts. The genes are TRBV28 and TRBJ1-2, with a possible D match to TRBD1 (5 bases). V lost 5 bases and J lost 6, with 22 bases in between. CDR1 is MDHEN and CDR2 is SYDVKM in the germline V gene. The CDR3 covers 16 residues. CDR3 sequence reads: CASSPLTEGIFHGYTF. In nucleotides, the CDR3 is TGTGCCAGCAGTCCCCTAACTGAGGGGATTTTCCATGGCTACACCTTC.

The chain employs TRBV14 and TRBJ2-7; the D gene is possibly TRBD1 (6 bases). Looked up from germline, CDR1 is SGHDN and CDR2 is FVKESK. The ends were cut back, 4 bases at V and 4 bases at J, with 17 bases in the middle. This CDR3 contains 15 residues. CDR3: CASSPKWGRVYEQYF. The CDR3 DNA is TGTGCCAGCAGCCCGAAATGGGGGCGCGTTTACGAGCAGTACTTC.

The chain couples TRBV20-1 to TRBJ1-4, with a tentative D call TRBD1 (5 bases). Germline CDR1 and CDR2: DFQATT and SNEGSKA (reference sequence). The CDR3 length is 14 residues. V was shortened by 7 bases and J by 4 bases, with 16 bases between the two germline ends. The CDR3 nucleotides read TGCAGTGGGACGGCTGGGGCCATTAATGAAAAACTGTTTTTT. This translates into CSGTAGAINEKLFF.

This clonotype was seen a handful of times. This chain links TRBV20-1 with TRBJ1-1; no firm D call. This CDR3 has 13 amino acids. Trimming stripped 3 bases from V and 8 bases from J, with 16 bases between. Germline values: CDR1 DFQATT, CDR2 SNEGSKA (reference sequence). The CDR3 sequence: CSASRQEKNEAFF. CDR3 bases: TGCAGTGCTAGCCGACAAGAAAAAAACGAAGCTTTCTTT.

By its share, this clonotype is medium-sized (0.01 to 0.1%). The V gene is TRBV6-5, the J gene TRBJ2-7, with 7 bases fitting TRBD1. Unmatched junction bases numbered 11, after V lost 6 bases and J lost 3 bases. From germline, CDR1 is MNHEY and CDR2 SVGAGI. The CDR3 length is 15 residues. The CDR3 region is CASSLTVGQFYEQYF. CDR3 sequence (DNA): TGTGCCAGCAGCCTTACTGTGGGACAGTTCTACGAGCAGTACTTC.

The chain carries TRBV18 and TRBJ1-4; no definite D call. CDR1 is KGHSH and CDR2 is LQKENI in the germline V gene. The CDR3 runs to 15 residues. Trimming pared 0 bases from V and 3 bases from J, leaving 8 bases between. The chain's CDR3 is CASSPPSESNEKLFF. In DNA, the CDR3 is TGTGCCAGCTCACCACCATCCGAATCTAATGAAAAACTGTTTTTT.

By share, this clonotype counts as medium-sized. This chain connects TRBV19 to TRBJ2-1; D tentatively reads TRBD1 or TRBD2 (5 bases each). CDR3 length: 14 amino acids. V shed 5 bases and J shed 2 bases, with 10 bases lying between them. CDR1 and CDR2 from the germline V gene are LNHDA and SQIVND (reference sequence). The CDR3 reads CASSLGDPYNEQFF. CDR3 nucleotides: TGTGCCAGTAGTCTGGGGGACCCCTACAATGAGCAGTTCTTC.

This clonotype came up once. The chain couples TRBV19 to TRBJ1-2, with a tentative D call TRBD1 (6 bases). The CDR3 has 15 amino acids. Trimming shortened V by 5 bases and J by 8 bases, and 21 bases separated the two germline ends. Germline lookup yields CDR1 LNHDA and CDR2 SQIVND (reference sequence). DNA for the CDR3: TGTGCCAGTAGTGCCACAGGGTCGGGGGGCTTAGGCTACACCTTC. Protein product: CASSATGSGGLGYTF.

This clonotype has a handful of counts. V is TRBV5-5 and J is TRBJ1-6; D may be TRBD1 (6 bases). The ends were cut back, 3 bases at V and 7 bases at J, with 14 bases in the middle. The CDR3 loop spans 15 amino acids. In germline, CDR1 is SGHKS, CDR2 YYEKEE (reference sequence). The CDR3 loop is CASSYPGAGNSPLHF. DNA of the CDR3: TGTGCCAGCAGCTACCCAGGGGCTGGGAATTCACCCCTCCACTTT.

This clonotype has just a few counts. The chain joins TRBV28 to TRBJ2-7, with 8 positions matching TRBD2. With V trimmed by 5 bases and J by 4 bases, 10 bases remained unmatched. The germline V gene has CDR1 MDHEN and CDR2 SYDVKM. This CDR3 has 15 residues. Written as DNA, the CDR3 is TGTGCCAGCAGTGGACTGACGGGAGGGGGTTACGAGCAGTACTTC. Translated, it gives CASSGLTGGGYEQYF.

This clonotype showed up just a few times. J is TRBJ2-7 and V is TRBV7-3; 9 nucleotides line up with TRBD1. V gave up 3 bases and J gave up 4 bases; unmatched junction bases: 7. The CDR3 contains 15 residues. Looked up from germline, CDR1 is SGHTA and CDR2 is FQGTGA. CDR3 sequence reads: CASSFGVGQGYEQYF. The CDR3 DNA follows: TGTGCCAGCAGCTTCGGCGTAGGACAGGGGTACGAGCAGTACTTC.

This clonotype was detected many times. The chain couples TRBV6-1 to TRBJ1-2; the D is unclear. The ends were cut back, 3 bases at V and 8 bases at J, with 13 bases in the middle. The length of the CDR3 is 13 residues. The germline V gene has CDR1 MNHNS and CDR2 SASEGT. The CDR3, as DNA: TGTGCCAGCAGTGATTGGACCCGAGGGGGCTACACCTTC. It encodes CASSDWTRGGYTF.

With respect to this clonotype: A read error is likely here: a far larger clone is one base away. The J gene is TRBJ2-5, the V gene TRBV6-5; D is unclear. V lost 6 bases and J 1 base, leaving 12 bases between the germline ends. Germline V lookup: CDR1 MNHEY, CDR2 SVGAGI. There are 14 residues in the CDR3. The CDR3 is CASSEELGQETQYF. The DNA of the CDR3 is TGTGCCAGCAGCGAGGAACTGGGCCAAGAGACCCAGTACTTC.

The V and J genes are TRBV7-9 and TRBJ2-5; D is tentatively TRBD1 or TRBD2 (5 bases each). This CDR3 is built from 16 residues. V was pared by 4 bases and J by 4 bases, with 19 bases between. Germline CDR1 reads SEHNR; CDR2 reads FQNEAQ (reference sequence). This CDR3 is CASSSYLRDLGETQYF. CDR3 nucleotide sequence: TGTGCCAGCAGCTCATACCTCCGGGACCTTGGAGAGACCCAGTACTTC. Looking up the rest from reference TRBV7-9 and TRBJ2-5 gives the full variable domain: DTGVSQNPRHKITKRGQNVTFRCDPISEHNRLYWYRQTLGQGPEFLTYFQNEAQLEKSRLLSDRFSAERPKGSFSTLEIQRTEQGDSAMYLCASSSYLRDLGETQYFGPGTRLLVL.

The chain combines TRBV19 with TRBJ1-2; 8 nucleotides align to TRBD1. This CDR3 is built from 12 residues. The germline gives CDR1 LNHDA, CDR2 SQIVND (reference sequence). After removal of 8 bases from V and 7 bases from J, the junction contained 6 bases not matched to a gene. CDR3: CASGQGTGGYTF. The CDR3 nucleotides are TGTGCCAGTGGACAGGGTACGGGTGGCTACACCTTC.

The rearrangement links TRBV5-6 to TRBJ2-7; 8 positions agree with TRBD1. This CDR3 contains 13 residues. Germline lookup yields CDR1 SGHDT and CDR2 YYEEEE. V trimming: 0 bases; J trimming: 6 bases; junction bases outside the gene matches: 2. Here the CDR3 DNA reads TGTGCCAGCAGCTTGGGACAGGGGCGCGAGCAGTACTTC. It specifies CASSLGQGREQYF.

This clonotype is deemed medium-sized. V is TRBV5-4 and J is TRBJ2-6, with a possible D match to TRBD1 (6 bases). This CDR3 region has 18 residues. Trimming removed 5 bases from V and 0 bases from J, with 18 bases in between. Germline V gene lookup returns CDR1 SGHNT and CDR2 YYREEE (reference sequence). CDR3 protein: CASSSTLGQNSGANVLTF. The CDR3 nucleotides read TGTGCCAGCAGTTCTACACTTGGACAGAACTCTGGGGCCAACGTCCTGACTTTC.

This clonotype was found a few times. The chain carries TRBV7-9 and TRBJ2-7, with 8 bases matching TRBD1. Germline V gene data show CDR1 as SEHNR and CDR2 as FQNEAQ (reference sequence). CDR3 size: 14 residues. Germline trimming cut 5 bases from V and 1 base from J; bases unmatched to any gene: 4. CDR3 nucleotide sequence: TGTGCCAGCAGCCCGACAGGGGCATCCTACGAGCAGTACTTC. Translation gives CASSPTGASYEQYF.

A few counts support this clonotype. The chain recombines TRBV6-5 with TRBJ2-7; TRBD1 is a possible D gene (5 bases). V was trimmed by 0 bases and J by 2 bases, leaving 14 bases between them. The CDR3 covers 16 residues. Germline loops: CDR1 MNHEY, CDR2 SVGAGI. The CDR3 here is CASSYSVGRQTYEQYF. CDR3 nucleotides: TGTGCCAGCAGTTACTCCGTGGGGCGTCAGACCTACGAGCAGTACTTC.

V and J are TRBV7-9 and TRBJ1-4; no reliable D call. The CDR3 length is 13 residues. Germline V CDR1 and CDR2: SEHNR, FQNEAQ (reference sequence). The germline V and J ends were trimmed by 4 bases and 6 bases, with 9 bases remaining between them. The CDR3 spells CASSYDADEKLFF. The CDR3 nucleotides are TGTGCCAGCAGCTATGATGCCGATGAAAAACTGTTTTTT.

Note on this clonotype: The junction does not match germline at one end; this may be a read error. The chain couples TRBV6-6 to TRBJ1-6, with 10 bases matching TRBD1. The germline V gene encodes CDR1 MNHNY and CDR2 SVGAGI (reference sequence). This CDR3 is 17 amino acids long. The CDR3 loop is CASSGTGDGPYNSPPHF. CDR3 nucleotides: TGTGCCAGCAGTGGGACAGGGGACGGACCATATAATTCACCCCCCCACTTT.

This clonotype rates as medium-sized. The chain uses TRBV7-9 and TRBJ1-2, with D maybe TRBD1 (5 bases). CDR1 SEHNR and CDR2 FQNEAQ come from the germline V gene (reference sequence). The V end was cut by 5 bases, the J end by 4 bases, with 11 bases between. The CDR3 runs to 13 residues. CDR3: CASSRDGLYGYTF. The CDR3 DNA reads as TGTGCCAGCAGCCGGGACGGACTCTATGGCTACACCTTC. Full variable domain (rest looked up from reference TRBV7-9 and TRBJ1-2): DTGVSQNPRHKITKRGQNVTFRCDPISEHNRLYWYRQTLGQGPEFLTYFQNEAQLEKSRLLSDRFSAERPKGSFSTLEIQRTEQGDSAMYLCASSRDGLYGYTFGSGTRLTVV.